The present TCR beta chain was sequenced within a study of PD-1 blockade in mismatch repair-deficient tumors. Germline V gene data show CDR1 as LNHDA and CDR2 as SQIVND (reference sequence). The V and J ends lost 1 base and 1 base respectively, with 8 bases between them. The CDR3 is 14 amino acids. Sequenced by immunoSEQ multiplex PCR; TCRdb stores in-frame clones only, minus some. Of tens of thousands of clones detected, about 72% appear once; the ten largest clones hold over 4.5%. Sample: peripheral blood, taken 2 weeks after starting pembrolizumab. This TCR was recovered from an adult with mismatch repair-deficient cancer. This chain links TRBV19 with TRBJ2-7; D gene ambiguous. The CDR3 spells CASSIVFQSYEQYF. CDR3 in DNA: TGTGCCAGTAGTATAGTGTTCCAGTCCTACGAGCAGTACTTC.